This T cell receptor (beta chain) was found in a study of PD-1 blockade in classical Hodgkin lymphoma. Turning to this clone: Its specificity is unknown. At one of its ends the junction is not consistent with the germline gene, which may arise from a read error.

Study-level findings and limits: Before treatment, complete responders showed about the same diversity as newly diagnosed patients. Newly diagnosed patients were reported to exhibit reduced baseline TCR diversity relative to healthy donors.

Germline-derived CDR1 and CDR2 are SEHNR and FQNEAQ (reference sequence). The CDR3 consists of 14 residues. The repertoire was sequenced with immunoSEQ multiplex PCR; TCRdb's copy has only in-frame clones and lacks some. The sample includes around 50,000 clones, around 76% of them seen just once. The time point here: cycle 4 day 1 (C4D1), after less than seven weeks of nivolumab. Each patient experienced a relapse that followed autologous stem cell transplantation, and brentuximab vedotin exposure varied. Complete response, partial response or progressive disease were the best responses. The sequence was obtained from a human donor with classical Hodgkin lymphoma. The sequenced sample was peripheral blood mononuclear cells (PBMCs), obtained before the fourth cycle of nivolumab. The V gene is TRBV7-9, the J gene TRBJ2-5; the D gene is possibly TRBD2 (5 bases). The DNA of the CDR3 is TGTGCCAGCAGCTTAGAGAGTGGGAGCTTTCTCCCACACTTC. Translating it yields CASSLESGSFLPHF.